Sequencing of this T cell receptor beta chain was carried out in a study of T cells in Graves' hyperthyroidism and ophthalmopathy (dated by TCRdb to the late 2010s). General notes on the study: Peripheral blood was sampled at the time of initial diagnosis, prior to any treatment. The paper describes TCR Vbeta CDR3 sequencing of 135 peripheral blood samples, made up of about 41 ophthalmopathy patients, around 78 hyperthyroidism patients and 17 progressor patients. The 90 to 100 discovery patients were randomly split 7:3 into training and test sets. To identify TCR V-J signatures that set the groups apart, the researchers used a discovery cohort of 100 patients, made up of roughly 40 with Graves' ophthalmopathy and 55 to 65 with stable Graves' hyperthyroidism. In over five Graves' hyperthyroidism patients, the study also compared T-cell repertoires from thyroid tissue with T-cell repertoires from blood. After blood sampling, hyperthyroidism patients were treated with methimazole at a starting dose of 30 mg daily, and ophthalmopathy patients were treated with high-dose intravenous methylprednisolone. Prospective prediction of ophthalmopathy was tested in an independent validation cohort of 18 to 20 hyperthyroidism patients and 15 to 17 patients who later progressed to ophthalmopathy.

The TCR beta CDR3 regions were amplified from RNA transcripts. For the first round of RT-PCR on the TCR CDR3, the HTBI primer set was used together with the Qiagen OneStep RT-PCR kit. Libraries were constructed in a second round of multiplex PCR, after which size selection and purification were carried out. The libraries were sequenced on an Illumina HiSeq2000 using paired-end 100 bp reads. The published analysis was carried out like this. SOAPnuke was used to process the raw data, throwing out any read that contained adapters or uncalled bases, had a mean Phred below 15, or lacked an exact constant-primer or identifier match. High-quality paired reads were merged using COPE v1.2.5, and each unique nucleotide sequence was defined as a clonotype. MiTCR v1.1 was used to align the clonotypes against IMGT TRBV, TRBD and TRBJ reference segments. The analysis was restricted to V-J combinations with a frequency above 0.0001, which together covered just over 98% of the repertoires. A TCS score was defined as the ratio of F50 (clonal expansion) to E x V (chaos), with BLOSUM62-based TCRdist applied between CDR3 peptides within each V-J. Welch's t-statistics and random forest reduced several hundred V-J features to roughly 13, which were used in a naive Bayes classifier (R e1071). TCRdb reprocessing: public reads trimmed at Q25 with fastp, clones called with MiXCR, in-frame beta chains kept. Each CDR3 protein appears once, grouped with its most common genes and DNA. Clone size and V and J calls follow TCRdb, not the original study. The sample table records roughly 380,000 distinct CDR3 sequences; under 20% of these occur just once. 3% to 4% of the sample goes to the ten largest clones.

The investigation overall reported the following: In cross-validation, a model built on a 13 V-J signature told ophthalmopathy apart from stable hyperthyroidism with over 85% sensitivity and approximately 84% specificity, and in testing the same model reached 80%/75%. In validation, progression to ophthalmopathy was predicted by the model with approximately 67% sensitivity and just over 72% specificity, a median of about 6.4 months before onset. Sample size was not statistically predetermined, and blinding of investigators to group allocation was not performed. Most expanded thyroid clonotypes (frequency above 0.001) were also found in blood, which suggests that blood repertoires may mirror thyroid immune responses.

Graves' hyperthyroidism was defined as stable when no progression to ophthalmopathy occurred over 18 months of follow-up. The hyperthyroidism patients were between 18 and 65 years old and newly diagnosed, with a disease duration of less than 2 months. Exclusion was applied to patients with uncontrolled infections, other autoimmune diseases, pregnancy or lactation. Diagnoses were established on the basis of clinical symptoms, serum thyroxine and TRAb, thyroid ultrasound, and orbital computed tomography. PBMCs were isolated from about 9.1 ml of fresh peripheral blood by Ficoll-Paque density gradient centrifugation. Total RNA was extracted using Trizol reagent, and RNA quality was assessed on an Agilent 2100 Bioanalyzer. This clonotype was counted at least ten times. What antigen it recognizes has not been identified. No much larger clone exists at a distance of one base, and base qualities are not known.

Sequences DFQATT (CDR1) and SNEGSKA (CDR2) are obtained from the germline V gene (reference sequence). Trimming leaves V shorter by 3 bases and J shorter by 4 bases, with the junction holding 9 bases beyond the gene matches. Spanning cysteine to phenylalanine, the CDR3 consists of 15 amino acids. Only the CDR3 portion is preserved as DNA: 45 bases, with reading frame beginning at the first base. The receptor chain draws on TRBV20-1 and TRBJ1-2; 9 middle bases align to TRBD1. The receptor's source is a woman between 18 and 29 years old with Graves' hyperthyroidism. The sequencing sample was made of blood. The base sequence is TGCAGTGCTAGGTCCGGGACAGGGTACGGCTATGGCTACACCTTC. This sequence encodes CSARSGTGYGYGYTF.